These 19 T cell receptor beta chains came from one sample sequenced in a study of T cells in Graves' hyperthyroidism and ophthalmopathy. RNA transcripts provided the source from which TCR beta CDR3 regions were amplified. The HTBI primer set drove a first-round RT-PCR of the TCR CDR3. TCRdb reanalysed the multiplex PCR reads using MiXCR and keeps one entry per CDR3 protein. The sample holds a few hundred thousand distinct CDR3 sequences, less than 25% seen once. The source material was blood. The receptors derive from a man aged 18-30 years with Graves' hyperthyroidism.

The CDR3 sequence is CASSQLATGKTEAFF. Here the CDR3 DNA reads TGTGCCAGCTCACAGTTAGCGACCGGGAAAACTGAAGCTTTCTTT. The gene calls are TRBV18 and TRBJ1-1; D remains unclear. V was trimmed by 4 bases and J by 5 bases, leaving 17 bases between them. This CDR3 is 15 amino acids long. Looked up from germline, CDR1 is KGHSH and CDR2 is LQKENI.

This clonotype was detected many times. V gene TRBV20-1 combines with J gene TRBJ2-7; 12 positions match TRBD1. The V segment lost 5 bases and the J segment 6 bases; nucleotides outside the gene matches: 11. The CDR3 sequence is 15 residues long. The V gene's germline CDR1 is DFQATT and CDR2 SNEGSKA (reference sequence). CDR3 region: CSAQPGDRGHSEQYF. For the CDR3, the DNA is TGCAGTGCTCAGCCAGGGGACAGGGGGCATTCCGAGCAGTACTTC.

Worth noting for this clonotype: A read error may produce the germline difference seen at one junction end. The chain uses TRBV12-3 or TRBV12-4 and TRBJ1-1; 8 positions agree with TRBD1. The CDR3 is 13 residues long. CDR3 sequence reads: CASTTRGHTETFF. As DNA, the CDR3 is TGTGCCAGCACGACCAGGGGGCACACTGAAACTTTCTTT.

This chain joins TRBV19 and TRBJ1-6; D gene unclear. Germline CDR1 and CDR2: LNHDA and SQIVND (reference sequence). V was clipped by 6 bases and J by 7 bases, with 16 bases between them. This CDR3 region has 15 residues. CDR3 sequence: CASREGPSDNSPLHF. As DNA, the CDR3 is TGTGCCAGTAGGGAAGGGCCGTCGGACAATTCACCCCTCCACTTT.

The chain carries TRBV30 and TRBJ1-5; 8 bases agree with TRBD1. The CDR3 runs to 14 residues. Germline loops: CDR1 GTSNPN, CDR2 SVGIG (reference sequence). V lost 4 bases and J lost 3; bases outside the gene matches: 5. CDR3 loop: CAWTRTGINQPQHF. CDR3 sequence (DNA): TGTGCCTGGACCAGGACAGGGATCAATCAGCCCCAGCATTTT.

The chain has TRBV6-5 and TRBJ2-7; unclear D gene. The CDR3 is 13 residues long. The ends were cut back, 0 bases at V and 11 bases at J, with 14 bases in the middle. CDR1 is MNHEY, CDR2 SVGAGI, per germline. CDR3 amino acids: CASSYSSRSSKYF. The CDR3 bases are TGTGCCAGCAGTTACTCATCGCGGAGTTCTAAGTACTTC.

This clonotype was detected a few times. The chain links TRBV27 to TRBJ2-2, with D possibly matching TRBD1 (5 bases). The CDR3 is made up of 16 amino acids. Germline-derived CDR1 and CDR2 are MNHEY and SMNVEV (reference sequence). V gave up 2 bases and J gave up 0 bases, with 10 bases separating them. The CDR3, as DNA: TGTGCCAGCAGTTTAAAGACAGTGGCGAACACCGGGGAGCTGTTTTTT. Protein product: CASSLKTVANTGELFF.

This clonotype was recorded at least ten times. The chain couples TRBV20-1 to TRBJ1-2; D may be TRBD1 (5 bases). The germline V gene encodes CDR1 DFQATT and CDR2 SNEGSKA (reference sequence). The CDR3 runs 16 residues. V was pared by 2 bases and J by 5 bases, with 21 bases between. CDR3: CSARKIRDDAFYGYTF. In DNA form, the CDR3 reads TGCAGTGCTAGAAAGATCCGGGACGACGCTTTTTATGGCTACACCTTC.

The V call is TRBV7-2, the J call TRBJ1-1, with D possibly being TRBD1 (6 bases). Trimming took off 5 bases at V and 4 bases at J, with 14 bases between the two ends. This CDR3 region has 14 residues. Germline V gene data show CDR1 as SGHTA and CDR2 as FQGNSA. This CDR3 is CASSPAGARTEAFF. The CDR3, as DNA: TGTGCCAGCAGCCCCGCAGGGGCTCGCACTGAAGCTTTCTTT.

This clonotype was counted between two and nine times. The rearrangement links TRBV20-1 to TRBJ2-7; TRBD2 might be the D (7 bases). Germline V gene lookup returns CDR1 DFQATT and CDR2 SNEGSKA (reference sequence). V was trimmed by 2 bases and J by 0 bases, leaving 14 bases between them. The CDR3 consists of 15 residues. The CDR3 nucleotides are TGCAGTGCTAGACGTCAAGCGGGACACTCCTACGAGCAGTACTTC. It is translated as CSARRQAGHSYEQYF.

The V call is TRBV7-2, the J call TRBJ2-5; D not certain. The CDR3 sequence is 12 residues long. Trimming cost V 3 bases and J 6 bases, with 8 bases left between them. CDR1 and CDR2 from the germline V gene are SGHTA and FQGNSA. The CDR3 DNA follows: TGTGCCAGCAGCTTTACGGCGCAGACCCAGTACTTC. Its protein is CASSFTAQTQYF.

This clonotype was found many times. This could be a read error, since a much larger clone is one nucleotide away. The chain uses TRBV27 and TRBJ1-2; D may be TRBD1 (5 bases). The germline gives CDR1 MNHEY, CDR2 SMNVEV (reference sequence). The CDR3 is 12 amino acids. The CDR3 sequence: CACSPGMGGYTF. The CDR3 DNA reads TGTGCCTGCAGCCCAGGGATGGGCGGCTACACCTTC.

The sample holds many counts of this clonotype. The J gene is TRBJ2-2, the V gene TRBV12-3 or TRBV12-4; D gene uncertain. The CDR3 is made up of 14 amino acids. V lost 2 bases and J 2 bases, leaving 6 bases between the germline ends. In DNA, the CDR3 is TGTGCCAGCAGTTTAAACGGTAACACCGGGGAGCTGTTTTTT. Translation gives CASSLNGNTGELFF.

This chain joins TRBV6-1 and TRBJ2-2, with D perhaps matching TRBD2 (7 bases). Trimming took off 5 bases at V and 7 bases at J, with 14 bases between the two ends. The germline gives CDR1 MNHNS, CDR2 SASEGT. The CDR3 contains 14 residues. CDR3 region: CASSPPGGGGELFF. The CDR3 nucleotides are TGTGCCAGCAGTCCCCCGGGGGGCGGCGGGGAGCTGTTTTTT.

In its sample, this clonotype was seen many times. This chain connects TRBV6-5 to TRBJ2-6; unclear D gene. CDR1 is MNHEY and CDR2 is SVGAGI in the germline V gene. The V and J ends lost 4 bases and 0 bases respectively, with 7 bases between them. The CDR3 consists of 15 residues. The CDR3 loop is CASSSEDSGANVLTF. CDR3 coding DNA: TGTGCCAGCAGTTCGGAAGACTCTGGGGCCAACGTCCTGACTTTC.

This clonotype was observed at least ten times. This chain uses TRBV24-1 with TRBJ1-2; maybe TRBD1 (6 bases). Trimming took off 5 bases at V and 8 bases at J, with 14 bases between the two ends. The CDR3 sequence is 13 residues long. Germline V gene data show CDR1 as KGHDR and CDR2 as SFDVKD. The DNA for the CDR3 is TGTGCCACCAGTGCCCTGGCGGGGGGCGGCTACACCTTC. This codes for CATSALAGGGYTF.

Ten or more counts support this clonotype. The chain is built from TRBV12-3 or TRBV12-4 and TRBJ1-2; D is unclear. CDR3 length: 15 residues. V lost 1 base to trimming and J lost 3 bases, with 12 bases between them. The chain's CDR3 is CASSLGWCPHYGYTF. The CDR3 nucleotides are TGTGCCAGCAGTTTAGGATGGTGCCCTCACTATGGCTACACCTTC.

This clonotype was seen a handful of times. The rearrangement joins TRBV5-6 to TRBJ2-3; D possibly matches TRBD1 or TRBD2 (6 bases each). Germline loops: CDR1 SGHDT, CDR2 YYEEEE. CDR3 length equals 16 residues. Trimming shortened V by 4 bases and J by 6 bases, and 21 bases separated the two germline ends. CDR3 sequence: CASSPLGGRHGDTQYF. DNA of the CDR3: TGTGCCAGCAGCCCCCTGGGGGGCCGGCACGGGGATACGCAGTATTTT. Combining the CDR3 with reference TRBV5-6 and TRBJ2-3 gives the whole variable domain DAGVTQSPTHLIKTRGQQVTLRCSPKSGHDTVSWYQQALGQGPQFIFQYYEEEERQRGNFPDRFSGHQFPNYSSELNVNALLLGDSALYLCASSPLGGRHGDTQYFGPGTRLTVL.

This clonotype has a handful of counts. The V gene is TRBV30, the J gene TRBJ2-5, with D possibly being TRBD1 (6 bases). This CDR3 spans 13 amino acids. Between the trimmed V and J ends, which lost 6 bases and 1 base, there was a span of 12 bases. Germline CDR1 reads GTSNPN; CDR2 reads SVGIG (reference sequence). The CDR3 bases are TGTGCCTGCCAGGGGTTTACCCAAGAGACCCAGTACTTC. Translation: CACQGFTQETQYF. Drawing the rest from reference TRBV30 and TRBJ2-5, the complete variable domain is SQTIHQWPATLVQPVGSPLSLECTVEGTSNPNLYWYRQAAGRGLQLLFYSVGIGQISSEVPQNLSASRPQDRQFILSSKKLLLSDSGFYLCACQGFTQETQYFGPGTRLLVL.